The following is a T cell receptor (beta chain) sequence with its context. What it binds is not known. The primer mix had 60 Vbeta and 13 Jbeta primers. Sequenced by immunoSEQ multiplex PCR; TCRdb stores in-frame clones only, minus some. The data hold over 100,000 clones, with 72% observed a single time. The CDR3 loop spans 16 amino acids. Deletions cut 0 bases from V and 0 bases from J, with 10 bases between. Germline-derived CDR1 and CDR2 are SGDLS and YYNGEE. This entry belongs to a study of cytomegalovirus exposure and HLA in healthy donors. Looking at the study overall: The study's early data release held about 85 million unique TCRs from HLA-typed donors. Study results and limitations: With high specificity and sensitivity, the classifier reportedly diagnosed cytomegalovirus status. Overall, about 160 TCR beta chains were annotated as cytomegalovirus-associated.

The source material was PBMCs. J is TRBJ1-3 and V is TRBV9; D is uncertain. This sequence originates from a man over 45 in good health and CMV-seropositive. CDR3 in DNA: TGTGCCAGCAGCGTAGCGGTTGCTAGCTCTGGAAACACCATATATTTT. Its translation is CASSVAVASSGNTIYF.